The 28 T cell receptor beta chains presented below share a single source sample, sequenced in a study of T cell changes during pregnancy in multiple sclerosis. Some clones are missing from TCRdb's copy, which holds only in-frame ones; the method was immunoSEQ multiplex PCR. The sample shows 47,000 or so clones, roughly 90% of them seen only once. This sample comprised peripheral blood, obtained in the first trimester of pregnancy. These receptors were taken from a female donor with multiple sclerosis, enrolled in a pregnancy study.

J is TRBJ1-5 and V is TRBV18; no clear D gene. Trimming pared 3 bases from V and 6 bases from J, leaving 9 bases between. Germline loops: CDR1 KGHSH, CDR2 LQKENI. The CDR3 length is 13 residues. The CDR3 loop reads CASSPSGRQPQHF. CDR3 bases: TGTGCCAGCTCACCCTCAGGTCGTCAGCCCCAGCATTTT. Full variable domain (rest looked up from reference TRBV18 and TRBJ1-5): NAGVMQNPRHLVRRRGQEARLRCSPMKGHSHVYWYRQLPEEGLKFMVYLQKENIIDESGMPKERFSAEFPKEGPSILRIQQVVRGDSAAYFCASSPSGRQPQHFGDGTRLSIL.

CDR3: CAIGQGPNTEAFF. The CDR3 bases are TGTGCCATCGGACAGGGCCCGAACACTGAAGCTTTCTTT. This rearrangement joins TRBV10-3 to TRBJ1-1; 8 bases are a match to TRBD1. The CDR3 totals 13 residues. J was trimmed by 1 base and V by 8 bases; bases with no gene match: 3. In germline, CDR1 is ENHRY, CDR2 SYGVKD.

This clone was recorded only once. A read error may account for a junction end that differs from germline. This CDR3 reads CASSLDRGLDEAFF. In DNA form, the CDR3 reads TGCGCCAGCAGTTTGGACAGGGGGCTCGATGAAGCTTTCTTT. The gene calls are TRBV5-1 and TRBJ1-1, with 11 bases that match TRBD1. The CDR3 is made up of 14 amino acids. The germline CDR1 and CDR2 sequences are SGHRS and YFSETQ.

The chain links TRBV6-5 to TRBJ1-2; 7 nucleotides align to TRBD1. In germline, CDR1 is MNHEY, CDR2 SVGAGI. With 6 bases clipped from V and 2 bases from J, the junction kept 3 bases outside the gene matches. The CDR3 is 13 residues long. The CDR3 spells CASRSQGNYGYTF. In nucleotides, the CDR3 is TGTGCCAGCAGGTCACAGGGGAACTATGGCTACACCTTC.

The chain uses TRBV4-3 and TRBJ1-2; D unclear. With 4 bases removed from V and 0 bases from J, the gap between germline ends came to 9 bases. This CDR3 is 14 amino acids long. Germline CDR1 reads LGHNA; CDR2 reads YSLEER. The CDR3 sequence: CASSPTTANYGYTF. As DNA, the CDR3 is TGCGCCAGCAGCCCGACAACAGCTAACTATGGCTACACCTTC.

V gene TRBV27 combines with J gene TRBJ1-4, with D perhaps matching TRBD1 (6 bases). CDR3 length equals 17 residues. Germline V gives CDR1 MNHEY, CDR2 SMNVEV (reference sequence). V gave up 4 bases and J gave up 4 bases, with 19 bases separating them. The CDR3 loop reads CASSSPIDRLDNEKLFF. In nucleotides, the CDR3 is TGTGCCAGCAGTTCCCCTATCGACAGGTTGGATAATGAAAAACTGTTTTTT.

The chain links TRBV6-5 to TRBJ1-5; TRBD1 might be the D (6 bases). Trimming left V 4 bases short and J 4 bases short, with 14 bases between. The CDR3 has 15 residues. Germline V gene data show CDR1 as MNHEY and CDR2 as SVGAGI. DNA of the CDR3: TGTGCCAGCAGTTCCACGGGGGGGCAGAATCAGCCCCAGCATTTT. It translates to CASSSTGGQNQPQHF.

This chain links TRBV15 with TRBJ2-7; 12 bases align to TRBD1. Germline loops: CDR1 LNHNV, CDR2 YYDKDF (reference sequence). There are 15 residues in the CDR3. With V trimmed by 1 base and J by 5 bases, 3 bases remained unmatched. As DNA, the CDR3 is TGTGCCACCAGCAGAGGGGGACAGGGGGCAAACGAGCAGTACTTC. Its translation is CATSRGGQGANEQYF.

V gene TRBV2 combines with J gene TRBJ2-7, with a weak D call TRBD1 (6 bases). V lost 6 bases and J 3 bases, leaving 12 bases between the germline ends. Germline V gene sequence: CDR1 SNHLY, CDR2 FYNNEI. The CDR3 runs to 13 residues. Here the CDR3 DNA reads TGTGCCAGCAGGATCGAACAGGGCTACGAGCAGTACTTC. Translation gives CASRIEQGYEQYF.

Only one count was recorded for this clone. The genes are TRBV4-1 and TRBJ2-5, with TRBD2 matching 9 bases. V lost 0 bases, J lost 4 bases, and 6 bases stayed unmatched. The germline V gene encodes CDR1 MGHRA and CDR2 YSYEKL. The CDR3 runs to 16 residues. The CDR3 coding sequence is TGCGCCAGCAGCCAAGAACCCCTTAGCGGGGGAGAGACCCAGTACTTC. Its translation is CASSQEPLSGGETQYF.

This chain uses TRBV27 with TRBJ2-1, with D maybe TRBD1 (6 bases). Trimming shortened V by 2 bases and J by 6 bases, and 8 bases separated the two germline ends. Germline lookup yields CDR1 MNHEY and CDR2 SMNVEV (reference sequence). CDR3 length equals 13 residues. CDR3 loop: CASSLLGGNEQFF. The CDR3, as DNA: TGTGCCAGCAGTTTACTAGGGGGCAATGAGCAGTTCTTC.

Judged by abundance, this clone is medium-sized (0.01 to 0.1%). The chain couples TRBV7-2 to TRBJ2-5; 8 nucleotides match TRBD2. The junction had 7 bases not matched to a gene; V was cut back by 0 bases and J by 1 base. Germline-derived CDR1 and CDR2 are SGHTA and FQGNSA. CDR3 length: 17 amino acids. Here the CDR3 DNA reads TGTGCCAGCAGCTTAGCGCGGCTAGCGGGCCTCCAAGAGACCCAGTACTTC. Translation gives CASSLARLAGLQETQYF. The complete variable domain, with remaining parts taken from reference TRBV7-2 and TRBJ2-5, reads GAGVSQSPSNKVTEKGKDVELRCDPISGHTALYWYRQSLGQGLEFLIYFQGNSAPDKSGLPSDRFSAERTGGSVSTLTIQRTQQEDSAVYLCASSLARLAGLQETQYFGPGTRLLVL.

As DNA, the CDR3 is TGTGCCAGTAGTATCGGGGGCGGGGGGCGGCTATATGAAAAACTGTTTTTT. As protein: CASSIGGGGRLYEKLFF. V usage is TRBV19 and J usage is TRBJ1-4, with D tentatively TRBD1 (6 bases). The CDR3 totals 17 residues. The germline V and J ends were trimmed by 3 bases and 6 bases, with 20 bases remaining between them. Looked up from germline, CDR1 is LNHDA and CDR2 is SQIVND (reference sequence).

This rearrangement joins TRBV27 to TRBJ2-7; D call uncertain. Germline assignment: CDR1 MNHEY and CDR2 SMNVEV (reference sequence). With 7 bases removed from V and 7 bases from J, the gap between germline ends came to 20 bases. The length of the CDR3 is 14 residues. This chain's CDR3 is CASTSQERRGEQYF. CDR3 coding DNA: TGTGCCAGCACTTCCCAAGAGCGCCGTGGGGAGCAGTACTTC.

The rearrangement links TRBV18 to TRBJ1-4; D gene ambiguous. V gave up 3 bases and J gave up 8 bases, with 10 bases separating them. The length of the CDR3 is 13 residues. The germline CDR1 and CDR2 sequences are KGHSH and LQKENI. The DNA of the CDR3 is TGTGCCAGCTCACCGTGGACGGGAGAAAAACTGTTTTTT. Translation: CASSPWTGEKLFF.

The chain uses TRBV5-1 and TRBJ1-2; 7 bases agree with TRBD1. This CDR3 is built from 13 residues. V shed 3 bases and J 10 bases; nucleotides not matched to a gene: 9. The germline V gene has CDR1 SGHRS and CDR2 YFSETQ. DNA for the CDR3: TGCGCCAGCAGCTACGAAGGACAGGCTGCCTACACCTTC. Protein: CASSYEGQAAYTF.

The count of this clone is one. As DNA, the CDR3 is TGTGCCAGCAGCTCCGGGACAGGGCGGACCGGGGAGCTGTTTTTT. Its protein product is CASSSGTGRTGELFF. This chain links TRBV7-8 with TRBJ2-2; TRBD1 agrees at 9 bases. Germline assignment: CDR1 SGHVS and CDR2 FQNEAQ. The CDR3 has 15 residues. J gave up 5 bases and V 4 bases, and 5 bases lay outside the gene matches.

The CDR3 here is CASSLGTISSGTKGSYNEQFF. DNA of the CDR3: TGCGCCAGCAGCTTGGGGACTATCTCCTCCGGGACGAAAGGCTCCTACAATGAGCAGTTCTTC. The rearrangement links TRBV5-1 to TRBJ2-1; D might be TRBD2 (6 bases). Germline lookup yields CDR1 SGHRS and CDR2 YFSETQ. The CDR3 is 21 amino acids. V was pared by 0 bases and J by 0 bases, with 25 bases between.

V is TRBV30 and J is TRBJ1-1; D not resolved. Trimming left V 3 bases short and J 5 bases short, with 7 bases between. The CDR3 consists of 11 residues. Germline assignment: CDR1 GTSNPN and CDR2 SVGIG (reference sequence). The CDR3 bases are TGTGCCTGGAGAAGAGGGACTGAAGCTTTCTTT. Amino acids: CAWRRGTEAFF.

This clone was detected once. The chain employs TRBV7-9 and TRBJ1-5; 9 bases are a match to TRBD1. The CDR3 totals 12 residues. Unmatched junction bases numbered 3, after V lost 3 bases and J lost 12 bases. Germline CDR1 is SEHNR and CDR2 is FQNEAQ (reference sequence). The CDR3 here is CASSFNRGLQHF. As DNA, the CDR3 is TGTGCCAGCAGCTTCAACAGGGGGCTCCAGCATTTT.

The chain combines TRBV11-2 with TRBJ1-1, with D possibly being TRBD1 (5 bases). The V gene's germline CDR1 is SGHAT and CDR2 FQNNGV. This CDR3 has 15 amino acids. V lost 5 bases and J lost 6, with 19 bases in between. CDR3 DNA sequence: TGTGCCAGCAGCGTGAACAGGTACCCAGGAGCTGAAGCTTTCTTT. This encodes CASSVNRYPGAEAFF. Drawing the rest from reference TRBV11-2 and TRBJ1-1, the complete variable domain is EAGVAQSPRYKIIEKRQSVAFWCNPISGHATLYWYQQILGQGPKLLIQFQNNGVVDDSQLPKDRFSAERLKGVDSTLKIQPAKLEDSAVYLCASSVNRYPGAEAFFGQGTRLTVV.

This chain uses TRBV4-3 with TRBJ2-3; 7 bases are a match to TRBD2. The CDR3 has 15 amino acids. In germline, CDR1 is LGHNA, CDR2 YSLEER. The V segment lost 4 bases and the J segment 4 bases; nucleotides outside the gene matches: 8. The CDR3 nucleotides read TGCGCCAGCAGCCGAGCTTTGGGGGGGGCAGATACGCAGTATTTT. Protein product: CASSRALGGADTQYF.

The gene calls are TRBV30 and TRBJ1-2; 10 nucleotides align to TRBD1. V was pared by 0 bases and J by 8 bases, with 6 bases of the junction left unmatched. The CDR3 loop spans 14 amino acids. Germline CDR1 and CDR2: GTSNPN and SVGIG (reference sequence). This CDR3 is CAWSVGDRGWGYTF. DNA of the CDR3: TGTGCCTGGAGTGTAGGGGACAGGGGATGGGGCTACACCTTC.

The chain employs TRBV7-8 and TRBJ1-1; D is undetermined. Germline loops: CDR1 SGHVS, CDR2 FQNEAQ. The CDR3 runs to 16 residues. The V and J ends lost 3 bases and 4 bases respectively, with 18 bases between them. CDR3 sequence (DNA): TGTGCCAGCAGCTTCCCTCTGCGGGGTGGGGTCACTGAAGCTTTCTTT. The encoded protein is CASSFPLRGGVTEAFF.

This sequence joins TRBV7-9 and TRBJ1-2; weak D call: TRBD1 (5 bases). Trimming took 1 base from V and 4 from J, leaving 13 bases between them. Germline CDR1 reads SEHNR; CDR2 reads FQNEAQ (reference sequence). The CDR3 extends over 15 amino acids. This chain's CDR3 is CASSLGGGDPYGYTF. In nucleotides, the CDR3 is TGTGCCAGCAGCTTAGGGGGCGGGGACCCCTATGGCTACACCTTC.

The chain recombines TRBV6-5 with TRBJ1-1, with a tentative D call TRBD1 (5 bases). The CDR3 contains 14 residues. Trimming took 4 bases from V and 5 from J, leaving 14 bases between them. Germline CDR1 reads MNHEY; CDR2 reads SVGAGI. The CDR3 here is CASSSSGGKTEAFF. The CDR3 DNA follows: TGTGCCAGCAGTTCCTCCGGGGGGAAGACTGAAGCTTTCTTT.

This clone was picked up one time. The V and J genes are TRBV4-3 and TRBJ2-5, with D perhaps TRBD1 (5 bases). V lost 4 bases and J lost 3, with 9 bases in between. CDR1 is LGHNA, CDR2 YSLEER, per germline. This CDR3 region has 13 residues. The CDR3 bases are TGCGCCAGCAGCCTCGACAGCAAAGAGACCCAGTACTTC. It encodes CASSLDSKETQYF.

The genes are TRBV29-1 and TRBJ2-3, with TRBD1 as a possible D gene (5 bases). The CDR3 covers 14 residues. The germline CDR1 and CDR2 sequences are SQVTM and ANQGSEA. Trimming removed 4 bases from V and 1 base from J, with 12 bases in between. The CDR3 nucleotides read TGCAGCGTTGCCGACAGTTTCGGCACAGATACGCAGTATTTT. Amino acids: CSVADSFGTDTQYF.